The rows below give T cell receptor beta chains drawn from one sample of a study of cytomegalovirus exposure and HLA in healthy donors. Clones were sequenced by immunoSEQ multiplex PCR, and TCRdb holds only the in-frame ones, with some missing. Of about 180,000 clones listed, over 75% are singletons. Specimen: PBMCs. All receptors come from a man between 60 and 75 years old in good health and CMV-seronegative. Both conserved end residues are part of each CDR3. Fields, in order: clone size, J gene, D gene, V gene, CDR3 DNA, CDR3 protein. A D gene is named only where the DNA matches it firmly. The size entry is marked missing in some rows and otherwise reads once, few, many or a size class.

abundance: -; j_gene: TRBJ2-5; d_gene: TRBD2; v_gene: TRBV15; CDR3nt: TGTGCCACCAGCGGAGAGCGGGGTTGGGAGACCCAGTACTTC; CDR3aa: CATSGERGWETQYF
abundance: -; j_gene: TRBJ2-3; d_gene: TRBD2; v_gene: TRBV5-4; CDR3nt: TGTGCCAGCAGCACGGGACTAGCGGGGGGGCCAGATACGCAGTATTTT; CDR3aa: CASSTGLAGGPDTQYF
abundance: once; j_gene: TRBJ2-7; d_gene: -; v_gene: TRBV7-6; CDR3nt: TGTGCCAGCAGCTCCAACCCACAGGGCTACGAGCAGTACTTC; CDR3aa: CASSSNPQGYEQYF
abundance: -; j_gene: TRBJ2-1; d_gene: TRBD2; v_gene: TRBV7-9; CDR3nt: TGTGCCAGCAGCTCTTTAGCGGGAGGACCTTCGGGCAATGAGCAGTTCTTC; CDR3aa: CASSSLAGGPSGNEQFF
abundance: -; j_gene: TRBJ2-3; d_gene: TRBD2; v_gene: TRBV9; CDR3nt: TGTGCCAGCAGCGGACTAGCAAGCGGGGAGGGCACAGATACGCAGTATTTT; CDR3aa: CASSGLASGEGTDTQYF
abundance: -; j_gene: TRBJ2-6; d_gene: -; v_gene: TRBV27; CDR3nt: TGTGCCAGCAGACTTCTAGTCGAGGGGGCCAACGTCCTGACTTTC; CDR3aa: CASRLLVEGANVLTF
abundance: -; j_gene: TRBJ2-7; d_gene: -; v_gene: TRBV7-2; CDR3nt: TGTGCCAGCAGCGTAGCTCCCGGGACTGGCTACGAGCAGTACTTC; CDR3aa: CASSVAPGTGYEQYF
abundance: few; j_gene: TRBJ1-1; d_gene: -; v_gene: TRBV10-1; CDR3nt: TGCGCCAGCAGTGATTCAGGGGCTGAAGCTTTCTTT; CDR3aa: CASSDSGAEAFF
abundance: -; j_gene: TRBJ2-2; d_gene: -; v_gene: TRBV5-1; CDR3nt: TGCGCCAGCACTGTCGCAGGGCCGAACACCGGGGGGCTGTTTTTT; CDR3aa: CASTVAGPNTGGLFF
abundance: -; j_gene: TRBJ2-1; d_gene: TRBD2; v_gene: TRBV5-6; CDR3nt: TGTGCCAGCAGCTCACTAGCGGGGGCGAGCTCCTACAATGAGCAGTTCTTC; CDR3aa: CASSSLAGASSYNEQFF
abundance: once; j_gene: TRBJ1-5; d_gene: -; v_gene: TRBV5-4; CDR3nt: TGTGCCAGCAGCTGGAGCGGGGGGCCCCAGCATTTT; CDR3aa: CASSWSGGPQHF
abundance: once; j_gene: TRBJ1-1; d_gene: -; v_gene: TRBV7-8; CDR3nt: TGTGCCAGCAGCTTACGACAGAACACTGAAGCTTTCTTT; CDR3aa: CASSLRQNTEAFF
abundance: few; j_gene: TRBJ2-1; d_gene: TRBD1; v_gene: TRBV4-1; CDR3nt: TGCGCCAGCAGCCAGGGGACAGGGGGCTATGAGCAGTTCTTC; CDR3aa: CASSQGTGGYEQFF
abundance: -; j_gene: TRBJ2-3; d_gene: -; v_gene: TRBV5-6; CDR3nt: TGTGCCAGCAGTCGCGGGGATGATTTCACAGATACGCAGTATTTT; CDR3aa: CASSRGDDFTDTQYF
abundance: -; j_gene: TRBJ2-7; d_gene: TRBD1; v_gene: TRBV7-3; CDR3nt: TGTGCCAGCAGCTCGACAGGGGCTGGCGAGCAGTACTTC; CDR3aa: CASSSTGAGEQYF
abundance: -; j_gene: TRBJ2-1; d_gene: -; v_gene: TRBV7-9; CDR3nt: TGTGCCAGCAGCTTTCAATCAACAGGGCTCCCTGAATTCTTC; CDR3aa: CASSFQSTGLPEFF
abundance: -; j_gene: TRBJ1-2; d_gene: TRBD1; v_gene: TRBV29-1; CDR3nt: TGCAGCGTTGGGCGGACAGGGCAATCGCCTAACTATGGCTACACCTTC; CDR3aa: CSVGRTGQSPNYGYTF
abundance: -; j_gene: TRBJ1-1; d_gene: TRBD1; v_gene: TRBV6-1; CDR3nt: TGTGCCAGCAGTACGACAGGGCAGAACACTGAAGCTTTCTTT; CDR3aa: CASSTTGQNTEAFF
abundance: -; j_gene: TRBJ2-1; d_gene: TRBD2; v_gene: TRBV6-5; CDR3nt: TGTGCCAGCAGTTACTTGACTAGCGGGGGCGACAATGAGCAGTTCTTC; CDR3aa: CASSYLTSGGDNEQFF
abundance: -; j_gene: TRBJ1-2; d_gene: -; v_gene: TRBV5-4; CDR3nt: TGTGCCAGCAGCCCCGAGGGTGGGGTATCCGGCTACACCTTC; CDR3aa: CASSPEGGVSGYTF
abundance: -; j_gene: TRBJ2-1; d_gene: TRBD2; v_gene: TRBV11-2; CDR3nt: TGTGCCAGCAGCCAATACGGTTCGACTAGCGGGAGTTACAATGAGCAGTTCTTC; CDR3aa: CASSQYGSTSGSYNEQFF
abundance: -; j_gene: TRBJ2-5; d_gene: TRBD2; v_gene: TRBV5-8; CDR3nt: TGTGCCAGCAGTCGGGGGGTTAAAGAGACCCAGTACTTC; CDR3aa: CASSRGVKETQYF
abundance: -; j_gene: TRBJ2-3; d_gene: -; v_gene: TRBV7-9; CDR3nt: TGTGCCAGCAGCCCCTCGGGGACACTGGGCACAGATACGCAGTATTTT; CDR3aa: CASSPSGTLGTDTQYF
abundance: -; j_gene: TRBJ1-5; d_gene: TRBD1; v_gene: TRBV5-8; CDR3nt: TGTGCCAGCAGCATAGGGGGCGAGGTCCGCAATCAGCCCCAGCATTTT; CDR3aa: CASSIGGEVRNQPQHF
abundance: -; j_gene: TRBJ2-1; d_gene: -; v_gene: TRBV5-4; CDR3nt: TGTGCCAGCAGCTTGCGGGGCTCCTACAATGAGCAGTTCTTC; CDR3aa: CASSLRGSYNEQFF
abundance: once; j_gene: TRBJ1-2; d_gene: -; v_gene: TRBV14; CDR3nt: TGTGCCAGCAGGGAACTAAGGACAGTAGGGAAATTGGGCTATGGCTACACCTTC; CDR3aa: CASRELRTVGKLGYGYTF
abundance: once; j_gene: TRBJ1-5; d_gene: TRBD1; v_gene: TRBV10-3; CDR3nt: TGTGCCATCAGTGAGACTGGACAGGTCGACCAGCCCCAGCATTTT; CDR3aa: CAISETGQVDQPQHF
abundance: -; j_gene: TRBJ1-3; d_gene: -; v_gene: TRBV7-9; CDR3nt: TGTGCCAGCAGCTTGGACAGAGCCTCTGGAAACACCATATATTTT; CDR3aa: CASSLDRASGNTIYF
abundance: few; j_gene: TRBJ1-2; d_gene: -; v_gene: TRBV15; CDR3nt: TGTGCCACCAGCAGAGATCAGGTCTATGGCTACACCTTC; CDR3aa: CATSRDQVYGYTF
abundance: -; j_gene: TRBJ2-2; d_gene: -; v_gene: TRBV27; CDR3nt: TGTGCCAGCAGTATTCTCGGCACCGGGGAGCTGTTTTTT; CDR3aa: CASSILGTGELFF
abundance: -; j_gene: TRBJ2-7; d_gene: TRBD1; v_gene: TRBV27; CDR3nt: TGTGCCAGCAGTTTAAGCAGGGGGACCTACGAGCAGTACTTC; CDR3aa: CASSLSRGTYEQYF
abundance: -; j_gene: TRBJ1-3; d_gene: -; v_gene: TRBV4-1; CDR3nt: TGCGCCAGCAGCCAGGGGGGGGTGGGCTTCGGGACTCTTGGAGAGAGAAACACCATATATTTT; CDR3aa: CASSQGGVGFGTLGERNTIYF
abundance: -; j_gene: TRBJ2-7; d_gene: -; v_gene: TRBV27; CDR3nt: TGTGCCAGCCGCCCGGCGGGTTCCTACGAGCAGTACTTC; CDR3aa: CASRPAGSYEQYF
abundance: few; j_gene: TRBJ2-5; d_gene: -; v_gene: TRBV18; CDR3nt: TGTGCCAGCTCAGAGGGTGTCGGGGAGACCCAGTACTTC; CDR3aa: CASSEGVGETQYF
abundance: -; j_gene: TRBJ2-7; d_gene: -; v_gene: TRBV14; CDR3nt: TGTGCCAGCAGCCGATACAGGGAAGTCAACGAGCAGTACTTC; CDR3aa: CASSRYREVNEQYF
abundance: few; j_gene: TRBJ1-2; d_gene: -; v_gene: TRBV6-1; CDR3nt: TGTGCCAGCGCCGCTTTTGGCAACTATGGCTACACCTTC; CDR3aa: CASAAFGNYGYTF
abundance: few; j_gene: TRBJ1-2; d_gene: -; v_gene: TRBV5-1; CDR3nt: TGCGCCAGCAGCTTGGTAGCGGCATATGGCTACACCTTC; CDR3aa: CASSLVAAYGYTF
abundance: -; j_gene: TRBJ2-7; d_gene: TRBD1; v_gene: TRBV30; CDR3nt: TGTGCCTGGAGCCTCTTCGGAGGACAGGGAATATACGAGCAGTACTTC; CDR3aa: CAWSLFGGQGIYEQYF
abundance: -; j_gene: TRBJ2-7; d_gene: TRBD2; v_gene: TRBV28; CDR3nt: TGTGCCAGCAGTTCCGGGACTAGCGTCCAGTACTTC; CDR3aa: CASSSGTSVQYF
abundance: -; j_gene: TRBJ2-7; d_gene: -; v_gene: TRBV15; CDR3nt: TGTGCCACCAGCAGAGACCGGGAGTACGAGCAGTACTTC; CDR3aa: CATSRDREYEQYF
abundance: -; j_gene: TRBJ1-2; d_gene: -; v_gene: TRBV30; CDR3nt: TGTGCCTGGAGTACAGGGATTTGGCATGGCTACACCTTC; CDR3aa: CAWSTGIWHGYTF
abundance: once; j_gene: TRBJ1-2; d_gene: -; v_gene: TRBV5-1; CDR3nt: TGCGCCAGCGGTGCCGCAGCCACAGGATTGGTGAATGGCTACACCTTC; CDR3aa: CASGAAATGLVNGYTF
abundance: -; j_gene: TRBJ2-7; d_gene: TRBD1; v_gene: TRBV5-5; CDR3nt: TGTGCCAGCAGCTTTGAAGGGGGCGAGTACAACGAGCAGTACTTC; CDR3aa: CASSFEGGEYNEQYF
abundance: few; j_gene: TRBJ2-7; d_gene: TRBD1; v_gene: TRBV11-2; CDR3nt: TGTGCCAGCAGCTTAGACCTGAGGACAGGGGAGTACTTC; CDR3aa: CASSLDLRTGEYF
abundance: -; j_gene: TRBJ2-1; d_gene: -; v_gene: TRBV5-1; CDR3nt: TGCGCCAGCAGCTTGGGAGACACAACCTACAATGAGCAGTTCTTC; CDR3aa: CASSLGDTTYNEQFF
abundance: -; j_gene: TRBJ1-3; d_gene: -; v_gene: TRBV6-1; CDR3nt: TGTGCCAGCAGACCCCCCGGGACACTTGGAAACACCATATATTTT; CDR3aa: CASRPPGTLGNTIYF